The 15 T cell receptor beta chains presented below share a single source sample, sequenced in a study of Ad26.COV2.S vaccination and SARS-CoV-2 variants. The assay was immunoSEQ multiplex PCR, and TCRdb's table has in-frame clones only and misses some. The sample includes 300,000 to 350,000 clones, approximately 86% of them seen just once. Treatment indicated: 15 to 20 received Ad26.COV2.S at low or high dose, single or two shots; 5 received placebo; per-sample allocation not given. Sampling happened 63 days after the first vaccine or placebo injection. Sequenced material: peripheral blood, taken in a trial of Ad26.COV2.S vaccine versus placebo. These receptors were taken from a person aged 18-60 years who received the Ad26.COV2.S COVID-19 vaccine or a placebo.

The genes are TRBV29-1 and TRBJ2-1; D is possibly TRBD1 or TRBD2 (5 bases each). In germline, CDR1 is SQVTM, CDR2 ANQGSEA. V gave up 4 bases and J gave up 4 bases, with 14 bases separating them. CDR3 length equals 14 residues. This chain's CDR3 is CSVGGEWLYNEQFF. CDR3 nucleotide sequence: TGCAGCGTTGGAGGGGAATGGCTATACAATGAGCAGTTCTTC.

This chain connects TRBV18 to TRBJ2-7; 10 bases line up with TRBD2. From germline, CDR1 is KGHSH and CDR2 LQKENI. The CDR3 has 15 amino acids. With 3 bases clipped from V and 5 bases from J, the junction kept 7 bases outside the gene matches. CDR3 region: CASSPASGSRNEQYF. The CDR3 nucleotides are TGTGCCAGCTCACCTGCTAGCGGGAGTAGGAACGAGCAGTACTTC.

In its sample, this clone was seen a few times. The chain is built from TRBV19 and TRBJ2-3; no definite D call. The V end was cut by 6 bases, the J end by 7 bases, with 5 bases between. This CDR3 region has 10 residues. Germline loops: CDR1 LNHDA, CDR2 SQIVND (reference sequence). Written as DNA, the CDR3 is TGTGCCAGTAGAGGGTATACGCAGTATTTT. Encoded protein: CASRGYTQYF. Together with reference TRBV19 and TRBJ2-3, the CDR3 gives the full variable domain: DGGITQSPKYLFRKEGQNVTLSCEQNLNHDAMYWYRQDPGQGLRLIYYSQIVNDFQKGDIAEGYSVSREKKESFPLTVTSAQKNPTAFYLCASRGYTQYFGPGTRLTVL.

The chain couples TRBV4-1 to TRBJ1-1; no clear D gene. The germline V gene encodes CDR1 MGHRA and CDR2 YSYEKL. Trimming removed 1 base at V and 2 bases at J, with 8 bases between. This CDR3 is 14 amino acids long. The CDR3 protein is CASSQAVLNTEAFF. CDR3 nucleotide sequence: TGCGCCAGCAGCCAAGCAGTGCTTAACACTGAAGCTTTCTTT.

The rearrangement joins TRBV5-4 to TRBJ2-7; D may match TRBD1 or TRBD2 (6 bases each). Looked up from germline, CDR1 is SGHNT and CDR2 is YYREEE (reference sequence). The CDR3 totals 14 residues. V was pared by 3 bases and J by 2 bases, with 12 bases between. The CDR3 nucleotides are TGTGCCAGCAGCTCCCCGGGGGCCCCCTACGAGCAGTACTTC. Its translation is CASSSPGAPYEQYF.

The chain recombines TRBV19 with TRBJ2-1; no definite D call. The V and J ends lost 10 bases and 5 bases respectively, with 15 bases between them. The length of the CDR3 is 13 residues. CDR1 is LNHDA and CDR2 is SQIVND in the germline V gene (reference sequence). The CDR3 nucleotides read TGTGCCACGAGTAGGCAAACCAACAATGAGCAGTTCTTC. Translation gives CATSRQTNNEQFF.

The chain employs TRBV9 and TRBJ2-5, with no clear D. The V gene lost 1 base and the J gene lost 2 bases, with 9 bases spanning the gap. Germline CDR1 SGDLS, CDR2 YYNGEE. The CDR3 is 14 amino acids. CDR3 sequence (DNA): TGTGCCAGCAGCGTATCCCCAGTGCAAGAGACCCAGTACTTC. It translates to CASSVSPVQETQYF.

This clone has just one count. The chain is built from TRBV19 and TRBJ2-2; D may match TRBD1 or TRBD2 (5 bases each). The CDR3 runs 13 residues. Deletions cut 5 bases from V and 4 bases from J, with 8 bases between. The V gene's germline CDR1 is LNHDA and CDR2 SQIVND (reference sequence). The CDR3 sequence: CASSGGSTGELFF. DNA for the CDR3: TGTGCCAGTAGTGGGGGAAGCACCGGGGAGCTGTTTTTT.

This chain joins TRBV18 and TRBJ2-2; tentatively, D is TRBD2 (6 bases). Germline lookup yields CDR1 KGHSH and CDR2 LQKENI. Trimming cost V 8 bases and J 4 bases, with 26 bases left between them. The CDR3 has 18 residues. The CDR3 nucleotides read TGTGCCAGCGGCGAGGCTCCAGCTCACCAGGGAGGCACCGGGGAGCTGTTTTTT. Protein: CASGEAPAHQGGTGELFF.

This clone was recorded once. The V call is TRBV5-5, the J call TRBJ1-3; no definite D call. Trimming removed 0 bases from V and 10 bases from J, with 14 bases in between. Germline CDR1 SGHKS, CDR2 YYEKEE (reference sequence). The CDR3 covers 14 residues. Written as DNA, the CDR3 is TGTGCCAGCAGCTTGGCCGGCCTGGTGGGGACCATATATTTT. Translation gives CASSLAGLVGTIYF. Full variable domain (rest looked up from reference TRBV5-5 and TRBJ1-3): DAGVTQSPTHLIKTRGQQVTLRCSPISGHKSVSWYQQVLGQGPQFIFQYYEKEERGRGNFPDRFSARQFPNYSSELNVNALLLGDSALYLCASSLAGLVGTIYFGEGSWLTVV.

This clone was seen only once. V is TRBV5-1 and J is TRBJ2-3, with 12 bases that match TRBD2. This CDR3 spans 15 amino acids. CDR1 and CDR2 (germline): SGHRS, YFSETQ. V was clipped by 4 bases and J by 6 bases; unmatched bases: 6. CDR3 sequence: CASSGTSGREDTQYF. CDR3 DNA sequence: TGCGCCAGCAGCGGGACTAGCGGGCGCGAGGATACGCAGTATTTT.

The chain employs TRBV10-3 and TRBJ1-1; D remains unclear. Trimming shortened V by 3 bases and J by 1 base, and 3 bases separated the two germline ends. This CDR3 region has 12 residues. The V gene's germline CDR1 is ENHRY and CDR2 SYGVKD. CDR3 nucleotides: TGTGCCATCAGTGACACGAACACTGAAGCTTTCTTT. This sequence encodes CAISDTNTEAFF.

CDR3 nucleotide sequence: TGTGCCAGCAGCCGGGTTAGGGGGAACATTCAGTACTTC. Translation: CASSRVRGNIQYF. The chain joins TRBV7-8 to TRBJ2-4; possible D gene TRBD1, 6 bases. Trimming left V 5 bases short and J 7 bases short, with 12 bases between. This CDR3 is built from 13 residues. Germline CDR1 and CDR2: SGHVS and FQNEAQ. The whole variable domain, filled in from reference TRBV7-8 and TRBJ2-4, reads GAGVSQSPRYKVAKRGQDVALRCDPISGHVSLFWYQQALGQGPEFLTYFQNEAQLDKSGLPSDRFFAERPEGSVSTLKIQRTQQEDSAVYLCASSRVRGNIQYFGAGTRLSVL.

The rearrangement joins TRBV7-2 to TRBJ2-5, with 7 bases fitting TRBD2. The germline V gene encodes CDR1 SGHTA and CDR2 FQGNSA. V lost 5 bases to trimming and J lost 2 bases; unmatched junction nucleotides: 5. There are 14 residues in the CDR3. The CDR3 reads CASSRGGRQETQYF. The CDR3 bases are TGTGCCAGCAGCCGGGGAGGGCGACAAGAGACCCAGTACTTC.

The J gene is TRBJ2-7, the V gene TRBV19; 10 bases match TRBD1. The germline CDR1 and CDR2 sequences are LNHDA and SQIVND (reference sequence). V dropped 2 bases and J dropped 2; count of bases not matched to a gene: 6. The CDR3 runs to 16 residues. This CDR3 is CASSIFPGQGTYEQYF. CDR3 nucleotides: TGTGCCAGTAGTATATTTCCGGGACAGGGGACCTACGAGCAGTACTTC.